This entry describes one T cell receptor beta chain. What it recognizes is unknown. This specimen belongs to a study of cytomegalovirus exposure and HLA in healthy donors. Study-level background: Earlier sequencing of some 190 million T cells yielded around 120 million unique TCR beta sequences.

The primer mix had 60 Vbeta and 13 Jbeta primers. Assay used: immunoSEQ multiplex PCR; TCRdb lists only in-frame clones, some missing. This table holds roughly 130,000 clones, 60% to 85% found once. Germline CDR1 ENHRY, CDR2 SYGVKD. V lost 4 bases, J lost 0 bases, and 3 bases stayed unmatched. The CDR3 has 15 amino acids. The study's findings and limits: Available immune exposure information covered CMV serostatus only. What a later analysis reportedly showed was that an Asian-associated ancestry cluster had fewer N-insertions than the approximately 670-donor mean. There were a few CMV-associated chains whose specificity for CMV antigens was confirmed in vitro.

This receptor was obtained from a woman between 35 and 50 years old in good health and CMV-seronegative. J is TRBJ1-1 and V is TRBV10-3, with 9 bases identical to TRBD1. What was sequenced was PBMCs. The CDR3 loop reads CAISGQGGVNTEAFF. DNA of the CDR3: TGTGCCATCAGTGGACAGGGGGGTGTGAACACTGAAGCTTTCTTT.